This T cell receptor beta chain was observed in a study of cytomegalovirus exposure and HLA in healthy donors. PCR was performed using 60 Vbeta and 13 Jbeta primers. Generated by immunoSEQ multiplex PCR, the TCRdb table keeps only in-frame clones and is missing some. This sample has more than 100,000 clones, with roughly 85% found just once. General study findings and limits: With DRB1 most and HLA-C fewest, TCR association rates differed between HLA loci in a later analysis. Researchers reported that a few CMV-associated chains were confirmed in vitro as CMV antigen-specific. Reports indicated that the classifier achieved high specificity and sensitivity in diagnosing cytomegalovirus status.

As regards this clone: Its antigen is unknown.

Unmatched junction bases numbered 2, after V lost 4 bases and J lost 0 bases. CDR1 is SGHTA and CDR2 is FQGNSA in the germline V gene. CDR3 length: 15 amino acids. This rearrangement joins TRBV7-2 to TRBJ2-3; 9 bases are a match to TRBD2. Sequencing used PBMCs. The clonotype originates from a man aged 35 to 55 in good health and CMV-seronegative. The CDR3 sequence is CASSSLAGSTDTQYF. The CDR3 nucleotides read TGTGCCAGCAGCTCTCTAGCGGGGAGCACAGATACGCAGTATTTT.